This passage covers 4 T cell receptor beta chains from one sample sequenced in a study of cytomegalovirus exposure and HLA in healthy donors. PCR employed 60 Vbeta and 13 Jbeta primers. Sequencing was performed with immunoSEQ multiplex PCR; in TCRdb, only in-frame clones are kept and a portion is missing. The sample contains some 100,000 clones, around 81% of which appear only once. The sequencing sample was made of PBMCs. Receptor source: a woman in her twenties or thirties in good health and CMV-seronegative.

The CDR3 reads CASSLGGLTQADTQYF. CDR3 bases: TGTGCCAGCAGTTTGGGCGGACTTACCCAGGCAGATACGCAGTATTTT. The chain employs TRBV27 and TRBJ2-3, with a tentative D call TRBD2 (5 bases). Germline CDR1 is MNHEY and CDR2 is SMNVEV (reference sequence). CDR3 length: 16 amino acids. V shed 3 bases and J shed 4 bases, with 17 bases lying between them.

The rearrangement uses TRBV5-1 and TRBJ2-3; TRBD2 might be the D (6 bases). V lost 0 bases, J lost 7 bases, and 15 bases lay in between. The CDR3 has 15 residues. In germline, CDR1 is SGHRS, CDR2 YFSETQ. The CDR3 region is CASSLEGGGGYTQYF. CDR3 in DNA: TGCGCCAGCAGCTTGGAGGGAGGTGGCGGGTATACGCAGTATTTT.

The chain carries TRBV29-1 and TRBJ2-1; the match to TRBD2 covers 14 bases. The CDR3 contains 15 residues. V dropped 4 bases and J dropped 10; count of bases not matched to a gene: 9. Germline CDR1 is SQVTM and CDR2 is ANQGSEA. This chain's CDR3 is CSVGLRLAGGREQFF. CDR3 in DNA: TGCAGCGTTGGTTTGAGACTAGCGGGAGGGCGGGAGCAGTTCTTC.

The genes are TRBV28 and TRBJ2-6, with 9 bases that match TRBD1. Per germline, CDR1 MDHEN and CDR2 SYDVKM. CDR3 length: 16 residues. V was clipped by 8 bases and J by 0 bases; unmatched bases: 5. DNA of the CDR3: TGTGCCAGCCTGGGACAGGGAATCTCTGGGGCCAACGTCCTGACTTTC. It yields the protein CASLGQGISGANVLTF.